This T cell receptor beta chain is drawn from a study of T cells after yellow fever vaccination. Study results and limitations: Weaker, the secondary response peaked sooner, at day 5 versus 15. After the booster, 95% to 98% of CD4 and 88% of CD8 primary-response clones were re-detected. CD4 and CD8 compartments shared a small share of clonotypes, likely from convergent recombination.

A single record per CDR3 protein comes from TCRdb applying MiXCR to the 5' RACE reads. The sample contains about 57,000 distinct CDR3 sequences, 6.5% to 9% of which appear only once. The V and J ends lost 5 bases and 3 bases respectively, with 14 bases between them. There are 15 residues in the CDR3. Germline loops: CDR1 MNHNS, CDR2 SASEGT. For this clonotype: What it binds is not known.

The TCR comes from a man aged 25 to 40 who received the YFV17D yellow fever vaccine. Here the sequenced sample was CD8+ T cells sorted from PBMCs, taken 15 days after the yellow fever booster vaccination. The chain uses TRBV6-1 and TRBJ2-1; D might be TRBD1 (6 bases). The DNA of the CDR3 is TGTGCCAGCAGTTACAGGGCTTCATACTACAATGAGCAGTTCTTC. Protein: CASSYRASYYNEQFF.